The entry below gives a single TCR beta chain sequence along with its context. No antigen is known for it. The sequenced fragment ends 3 residues before the CDR3 boundary, so the rest is inferred from the germline J gene. This sample was taken from a study of T cells in women clearing cervical HPV infection. Profiled with immunoSEQ multiplex PCR; TCRdb holds only in-frame clones, not every one. Recorded here are fewer than 10,000 clones; the top ten clones represent approximately 8%. From germline, CDR1 is SNHLY and CDR2 FYNNEI. V lost 4 bases and J 7 bases, leaving 4 bases between the germline ends. The CDR3 is 10 amino acids. The study's findings and limits: TRBV6-7 relative abundance averaged around 0.11% in cases and around 0.17% in controls.

Cervical HPV DNA detected by MY09/MY11 PCR, typed by dot-blot. The rearrangement joins TRBV2 to TRBJ1-2; D unresolved. Source material: blood buffy coat. The TCR sequence derives from a woman between 18 and 75 years old with a cervical HPV16 infection that either progressed to CIN3+ or cleared (not recorded which). The CDR3 bases that were read are TGTGCCAGCAGTGTATTTGGC. Its translation: CASSVFG. In full, the CDR3 is CASSVFGYTF.